This TCR beta chain was recovered during a study of blood T cells in healthy people across ages. Points from the study as a whole: TCR beta diversity per million T cells fell roughly linearly with age.

Individuals who donated were healthy Caucasians from Russia aged roughly 6 to 90. This clonotype has just a few counts. Its antigen is unidentified. A sample-barcoded 5' primer and a J-beta primer mix were used in a second PCR of about 6 to 12 cycles. A template-switch adaptor that had 12 random nucleotides put a tag on each cDNA molecule. TCRdb called the 5' RACE reads again in MiXCR, with one record for every CDR3 protein. The sample has 540,000 or so distinct CDR3 sequences, 40% to 55% seen once. The sequence came from an older man in good health. Specimen: blood.

CDR3 loop: CSARDGQPYNEQFF. The CDR3 DNA follows: TGCAGTGCTAGAGACGGCCAACCCTACAATGAGCAGTTCTTC. The chain carries TRBV20-1 and TRBJ2-1; D remains ambiguous. With 0 bases removed from V and 2 bases from J, the gap between germline ends came to 8 bases. The CDR3 consists of 14 residues. CDR1 and CDR2 (germline): DFQATT, SNEGSKA (reference sequence).